Listed here are 10 T cell receptor beta chains from one sample, sequenced in a study of blood T cell repertoires in COVID-19. Some clones are missing from TCRdb's copy, which holds only in-frame ones; the method was immunoSEQ multiplex PCR. The sample has approximately 97,000 clones, around 88% seen once. The sample comprised peripheral blood. The receptor set was obtained from a man in his fifties with COVID-19, enrolled during active disease.

V usage is TRBV3-1 (or the pseudogene TRBV3-2) and J usage is TRBJ2-1; TRBD1 is a possible D gene (6 bases). The CDR3 contains 16 residues. Germline CDR1 reads LGHDT; CDR2 reads YNNKEL (reference sequence). Trimming left V 4 bases short and J 5 bases short, with 18 bases between. The CDR3: CASSPQWGWDNNEQFF. The CDR3 DNA reads as TGTGCCAGCAGCCCCCAATGGGGCTGGGACAACAATGAGCAGTTCTTC.

J is TRBJ1-6 and V is TRBV21-1; the table assigns TRBD1, which was not confirmed against the DNA. TRBV21-1 represents a pseudogene. The CDR3 has 16 residues. DNA for the CDR3: TGTGCCAGCAGCAAACGCGTACAGGGGAAAAATTCACCCCTCCACTTT. It codes for CASSKRVQGKNSPLHF.

The V gene is TRBV5-1, the J gene TRBJ1-3, with unresolved D. The CDR3 has 14 amino acids. The V gene's germline CDR1 is SGHRS and CDR2 YFSETQ. Trimming stripped 4 bases from V and 2 bases from J, with 10 bases between. This CDR3 is CASSLGSTGNTIYF. The CDR3 DNA sequence: TGCGCCAGCAGCCTCGGGTCGACTGGAAACACCATATATTTT.

This rearrangement joins TRBV30 to TRBJ2-1; tentatively, D is TRBD2 (6 bases). The length of the CDR3 is 14 residues. CDR1 is GTSNPN, CDR2 SVGIG, per germline (reference sequence). V lost 2 bases, J lost 2 bases, and 10 bases lay in between. The CDR3 region is CAWSLRGTYNEQFF. The CDR3 DNA is TGTGCCTGGAGTTTGCGGGGAACCTACAATGAGCAGTTCTTC.

This chain joins TRBV6-6 and TRBJ1-5, with D possibly being TRBD1 (5 bases). The V gene's germline CDR1 is MNHNY and CDR2 SVGAGI (reference sequence). V was clipped by 2 bases and J by 0 bases, with 5 bases between them. The CDR3 totals 14 residues. Here the CDR3 reads CASSYQGSNQPQHF. The CDR3 DNA sequence: TGTGCCAGCAGTTACCAGGGTAGCAATCAGCCCCAGCATTTT.

V is TRBV5-1 and J is TRBJ1-4; 7 bases align to TRBD1. Germline CDR1 SGHRS, CDR2 YFSETQ. This CDR3 has 15 amino acids. Unmatched junction bases numbered 3, after V lost 4 bases and J lost 0 bases. The CDR3 reads CASSPGTATNEKLFF. The CDR3 DNA is TGCGCCAGCAGCCCTGGGACAGCAACTAATGAAAAACTGTTTTTT.

The chain has TRBV30 and TRBJ1-5, with 8 bases lining up with TRBD1. After removal of 4 bases from V and 2 bases from J, the junction contained 10 bases not matched to a gene. The length of the CDR3 is 16 residues. CDR1 and CDR2 from the germline V gene are GTSNPN and SVGIG (reference sequence). For the CDR3, the DNA is TGTGCCTGGACCAAATCAGGGGGCAGGGGCAATCAGCCCCAGCATTTT. Encoded protein: CAWTKSGGRGNQPQHF.

The chain joins TRBV30 to TRBJ1-5; 10 nucleotides agree with TRBD1. Unmatched junction bases numbered 6, after V lost 2 bases and J lost 5 bases. The CDR3 is 15 amino acids. The V gene's germline CDR1 is GTSNPN and CDR2 SVGIG (reference sequence). In DNA form, the CDR3 reads TGTGCCTGGAGTATTGACAGGGGGCATGATCAGCCCCAGCATTTT. Translating it yields CAWSIDRGHDQPQHF.

The rearrangement joins TRBV3-1 (or the pseudogene TRBV3-2) to TRBJ2-5; no firm D call. Trimming took 1 base from V and 1 from J, leaving 7 bases between them. Germline CDR1 reads LGHDT; CDR2 reads YNNKEL (reference sequence). There are 14 residues in the CDR3. The CDR3 bases are TGTGCCAGCAGCCAAGTGGTCAGCCAAGAGACCCAGTACTTC. This translates into CASSQVVSQETQYF.

The gene calls are TRBV11-2 and TRBJ2-2; D not resolved. There are 13 residues in the CDR3. Trimming pared 4 bases from V and 6 bases from J, leaving 9 bases between. CDR1 is SGHAT, CDR2 FQNNGV, per germline. CDR3 DNA sequence: TGTGCCAGCAGCTGGGCCTGGCCCGGGGAGCTGTTTTTT. Translation: CASSWAWPGELFF.